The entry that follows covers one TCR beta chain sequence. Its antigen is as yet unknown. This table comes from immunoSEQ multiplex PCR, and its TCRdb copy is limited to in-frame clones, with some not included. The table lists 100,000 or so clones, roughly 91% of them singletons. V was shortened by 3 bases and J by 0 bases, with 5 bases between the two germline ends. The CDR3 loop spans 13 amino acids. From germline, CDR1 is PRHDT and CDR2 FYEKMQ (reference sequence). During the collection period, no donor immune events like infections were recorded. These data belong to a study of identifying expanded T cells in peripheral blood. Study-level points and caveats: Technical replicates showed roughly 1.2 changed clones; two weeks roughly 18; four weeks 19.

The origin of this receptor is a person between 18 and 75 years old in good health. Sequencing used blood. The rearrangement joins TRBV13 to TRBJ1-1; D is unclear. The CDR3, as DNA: TGTGCCAGCAGCTTTCTGGTGAACACTGAAGCTTTCTTT. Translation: CASSFLVNTEAFF.